This is a list of T cell receptor beta chains from one sample in a study of cytomegalovirus exposure and HLA in healthy donors. Clones were sequenced by immunoSEQ multiplex PCR, and TCRdb holds only the in-frame ones, with some missing. Among 110,000 to 150,000 clones listed, 85% to 95% were seen once. Sequencing input: PBMCs. These receptor sequences come from a man younger than 30 in good health and CMV-seropositive. The CDR3 runs from the conserved cysteine through the conserved F or W. A D gene is named only where the DNA matches it firmly. Not every row has a clone size; where given, it reads once, few, many or a size class.

j_call,v_call,clone_size,d_call,cdr3_aa,cdr3_nt
TRBJ2-1,TRBV7-8,.,TRBD2,CASSFDPGLAEKSSYNEQFF,TGTGCCAGCAGCTTTGACCCGGGACTAGCGGAGAAGAGCTCCTACAATGAGCAGTTCTTC
TRBJ2-5,TRBV27,.,TRBD1,CASSFLRQGAGETQYF,TGTGCCAGCAGTTTTCTTAGACAGGGGGCAGGGGAGACCCAGTACTTC
TRBJ2-2,TRBV27,.,TRBD2,CASTLLTSGSYFTGELFF,TGTGCCAGCACCCTGCTGACTAGCGGGAGTTATTTCACCGGGGAGCTGTTTTTT
TRBJ1-1,TRBV9,.,.,CASSVAGLVSEAFF,TGTGCCAGCAGCGTAGCTGGTCTAGTGTCCGAAGCTTTCTTT
TRBJ2-2,TRBV7-6,once,TRBD2,CASSPRTSGRGTGELFF,TGTGCCAGCAGCCCTAGGACTAGCGGGAGGGGCACCGGGGAGCTGTTTTTT
TRBJ2-1,TRBV28,.,.,CASFGKGRNSYNEQFF,TGTGCCAGCTTTGGGAAGGGGAGGAACTCCTACAATGAGCAGTTCTTC
TRBJ2-1,TRBV6-1,.,.,CAISLQGGYYNEQFF,TGTGCCATTTCGCTACAGGGAGGGTATTACAATGAGCAGTTCTTC
TRBJ2-1,TRBV7-9,.,TRBD2,CASSTSGTSYNEQFF,TGTGCCAGCAGTACTAGCGGGACCTCCTACAATGAGCAGTTCTTC
TRBJ2-5,TRBV5-1,.,.,CASSLEDLGTAQYF,TGCGCCAGCAGCTTGGAGGACTTGGGTACGGCCCAGTACTTC
TRBJ2-7,TRBV6-6,.,.,CASSYSPEMDEQYF,TGTGCCAGCAGTTACTCCCCGGAGATGGACGAGCAGTACTTC
TRBJ1-1,TRBV5-1,.,.,CASSRLTGMNTEAFF,TGCGCCAGCAGCCGTTTAACAGGTATGAACACTGAAGCTTTCTTT
TRBJ2-1,TRBV19,.,.,CASGRNEQFF,TGTGCCAGTGGCAGGAATGAGCAGTTCTTC
TRBJ1-2,TRBV4-1,.,.,CASSQVPAVEFNYGYTF,TGCGCCAGCAGCCAAGTGCCAGCGGTGGAATTTAACTATGGCTACACCTTC
TRBJ1-2,TRBV30,.,TRBD1,CAWRGQTNYGYTF,TGTGCCTGGAGGGGACAGACTAACTATGGCTACACCTTC
TRBJ2-7,TRBV19,.,.,CASSIAGEISEQYF,TGTGCCAGTAGTATAGCGGGAGAGATCTCCGAGCAGTACTTC
TRBJ2-3,TRBV2,.,TRBD2,CASSESGTSGFGDTQYF,TGTGCCAGCAGTGAAAGCGGGACTAGCGGCTTCGGGGATACGCAGTATTTT
TRBJ2-1,TRBV6-1,.,.,CASSELDSRYNEQFF,TGTGCCAGCAGTGAATTGGACTCCAGGTACAATGAGCAGTTCTTC
TRBJ1-1,TRBV9,.,.,CASSPRGDTEAFF,TGTGCCAGCAGCCCCCGGGGAGACACTGAAGCTTTCTTT
TRBJ1-4,TRBV6-1,once,.,CASSELMGELFF,TGTGCCAGCAGTGAACTTATGGGAGAACTGTTTTTT
TRBJ1-6,TRBV2,.,.,CASSLQTSNSPLHF,TGTGCCAGCAGCTTACAGACCTCAAATTCACCCCTCCACTTT
TRBJ1-1,TRBV5-4,.,.,CASSFGNTEAFF,TGTGCCAGCAGCTTCGGGAACACTGAAGCTTTCTTT
TRBJ2-7,TRBV25-1,once,TRBD1,CASRRGQGSSEQYF,TGTGCCAGCAGGAGGGGACAGGGTTCGTCCGAGCAGTACTTC
TRBJ2-7,TRBV13,.,.,CASSPGVAAIYEQYF,TGTGCCAGCAGCCCGGGGGTAGCGGCTATCTACGAGCAGTACTTC
TRBJ2-7,TRBV14,.,TRBD2,CASSQILAGVYEQYF,TGTGCCAGCAGCCAAATCCTAGCGGGAGTTTACGAGCAGTACTTC
TRBJ2-3,TRBV27,.,.,CASSFQNTDTQYF,TGTGCCAGCAGTTTCCAGAACACAGATACGCAGTATTTT
TRBJ1-2,TRBV15,.,.,CATSGGGRNYGYTF,TGTGCCACCAGCGGGGGAGGCAGAAACTATGGCTACACCTTC
TRBJ1-3,TRBV2,.,.,CASRNRHSGNTIYF,TGTGCCAGCAGGAACAGGCATTCGGGAAACACCATATATTTT
TRBJ2-2,TRBV9,.,.,CASSKGTEDTGELFF,TGTGCCAGCAGCAAAGGGACTGAAGACACCGGGGAGCTGTTTTTT
TRBJ2-3,TRBV15,once,.,CATSRGGDTQYF,TGTGCCACCAGCAGGGGGGGAGATACGCAGTATTTT
TRBJ2-3,TRBV2,.,TRBD2,CASRDWTSGTDTQYF,TGTGCCAGCAGGGATTGGACTAGCGGCACAGATACGCAGTATTTT
TRBJ2-1,TRBV2,.,TRBD2,CASSEFGGRFNEQFF,TGTGCCAGCAGTGAATTTGGCGGGAGGTTCAATGAGCAGTTCTTC
TRBJ2-4,TRBV2,few,.,CASSEAPSGIQYF,TGTGCCAGCAGTGAAGCACCCTCGGGGATTCAGTACTTC
TRBJ2-1,TRBV9,.,TRBD2,CASSVRLAGPYNEQFF,TGTGCCAGCAGCGTAAGACTAGCGGGACCCTACAATGAGCAGTTCTTC
TRBJ1-5,TRBV19,once,TRBD1,CASNQGQGAREQPQHF,TGTGCCAGTAATCAAGGACAGGGGGCGCGGGAACAGCCCCAGCATTTT
TRBJ2-2,TRBV2,.,.,CASSAIGSEAGELFF,TGTGCCAGCAGTGCGATCGGGAGTGAGGCCGGGGAGCTGTTTTTT
TRBJ1-3,TRBV5-1,.,TRBD1,CASSFSGTGGTGNTIYF,TGCGCCAGCAGCTTCTCCGGGACAGGGGGCACTGGAAACACCATATATTTT
TRBJ1-4,TRBV28,.,.,CASSRGGENEKLFF,TGTGCCAGCAGTCGAGGGGGGGAAAATGAAAAACTGTTTTTT
TRBJ1-2,TRBV2,.,.,CASSSDSNYGYTF,TGTGCCAGCAGCTCCGACAGTAACTATGGCTACACCTTC
TRBJ2-4,TRBV28,.,.,CASSIQGSLAKNIQYF,TGTGCCAGCAGCATCCAGGGATCGCTAGCCAAAAACATTCAGTACTTC
TRBJ1-1,TRBV27,.,.,CASSSGRMARDTEAFF,TGTGCCAGCAGTTCAGGGAGGATGGCACGGGACACTGAAGCTTTCTTT
TRBJ2-1,TRBV27,.,TRBD2,CASSLGAAGGYNEQFF,TGTGCCAGCAGTTTAGGCGCTGCGGGAGGTTACAATGAGCAGTTCTTC
TRBJ2-3,TRBV14,.,.,CASSQGQGGTTDTQYF,TGTGCCAGCAGCCAAGGGCAGGGGGGAACCACAGATACGCAGTATTTT
TRBJ2-7,TRBV28,.,.,CASSLSPLYEQYF,TGTGCCAGCAGTTTGAGTCCTCTCTACGAGCAGTACTTC
TRBJ2-1,TRBV7-9,once,.,CASSLGYSAGGLYNEQFF,TGTGCCAGCAGCTTAGGATACTCAGCAGGAGGGCTCTACAATGAGCAGTTCTTC
TRBJ2-6,TRBV7-8,.,TRBD1,CASTTLTGTGPKVGLVANVLTF,TGTGCCAGCACCACCCTCACCGGGACAGGCCCGAAAGTTGGCCTGGTTGCCAACGTCCTGACTTTC
TRBJ2-3,TRBV18,.,.,CASSPLQGVRDTQYF,TGTGCCAGCTCACCTTTACAGGGAGTAAGAGATACGCAGTATTTT
TRBJ2-7,TRBV28,.,.,CASSLGTGSSYEQYF,TGTGCCAGCAGTTTAGGTACAGGTTCCTCCTACGAGCAGTACTTC
TRBJ1-5,TRBV19,once,.,CASSILRDSNQPQHF,TGTGCCAGTAGTATTCTCCGGGATTCTAATCAGCCCCAGCATTTT